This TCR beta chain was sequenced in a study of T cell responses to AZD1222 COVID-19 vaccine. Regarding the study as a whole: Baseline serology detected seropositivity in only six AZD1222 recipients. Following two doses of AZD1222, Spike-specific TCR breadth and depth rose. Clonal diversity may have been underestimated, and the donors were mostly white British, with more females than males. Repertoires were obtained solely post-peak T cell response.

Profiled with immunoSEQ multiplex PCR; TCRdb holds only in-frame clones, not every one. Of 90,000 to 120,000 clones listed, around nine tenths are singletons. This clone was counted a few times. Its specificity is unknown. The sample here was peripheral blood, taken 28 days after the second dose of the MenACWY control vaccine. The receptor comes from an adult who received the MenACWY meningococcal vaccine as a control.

The CDR3 DNA sequence: TGCGCCAGCAGCCCCACCTTCTCGAGGGGGCGGAACACCGGGGAGCTGTTTTTT. Protein sequence: CASSPTFSRGRNTGELFF. The chain links TRBV4-1 to TRBJ2-2, with 7 bases fitting TRBD1. Germline CDR1 reads MGHRA; CDR2 reads YSYEKL. The V gene end was trimmed by 4 bases and the J gene end by 1 base; junction bases not matched to a gene: 12. The CDR3 totals 18 residues.